The next 31 T cell receptor beta chains were all read from a single sample in a study of blood T cell repertoires in COVID-19. Using immunoSEQ multiplex PCR, the repertoire was profiled, and TCRdb retains in-frame clones only, with some absent. The data show just under 60,000 clones, roughly 88% seen once. What was sequenced was peripheral blood. The origin of the receptors is a man in his sixties with acute or convalescent COVID-19.

This chain links TRBV3-1 (or the pseudogene TRBV3-2) with TRBJ2-3; 9 bases are a match to TRBD2. V gave up 8 bases and J gave up 3 bases; unmatched junction bases: 6. Germline V gene data show CDR1 as LGHDT and CDR2 as YNNKEL (reference sequence). CDR3 size: 14 residues. The CDR3 loop reads CASSSSGSTDTQYF. CDR3 DNA: TGTGCCAGCTCGAGTAGCGGGAGTACAGATACGCAGTATTTT.

The chain employs TRBV5-1 and TRBJ1-2; TRBD1 matches 9 bases. Per germline, CDR1 SGHRS and CDR2 YFSETQ. The CDR3 totals 14 residues. V shed 4 bases, J shed 5 bases, and the junction held 6 bases outside the gene matches. Here the CDR3 reads CASSEGQGTYGYTF. In DNA, the CDR3 is TGCGCCAGCAGCGAAGGACAGGGGACGTATGGCTACACCTTC.

The rearrangement joins TRBV15 to TRBJ1-2, with 10 bases that match TRBD1. The germline V gene encodes CDR1 LNHNV and CDR2 YYDKDF (reference sequence). The CDR3 extends over 13 amino acids. Losses at the gene ends were 5 bases for V and 6 bases for J; bases not matched to a gene: 3. This CDR3 reads CATSGDRGDGYTF. The CDR3 nucleotides are TGTGCCACCAGCGGGGACAGGGGAGATGGCTACACCTTC. Together with reference TRBV15 and TRBJ1-2, the CDR3 gives the full variable domain: DAMVIQNPRYQVTQFGKPVTLSCSQTLNHNVMYWYQQKSSQAPKLLFHYYDKDFNNEADTPDNFQSRRPNTSFCFLDIRSPGLGDTAMYLCATSGDRGDGYTFGSGTRLTVV.

The chain links TRBV12-3 or TRBV12-4 to TRBJ2-1, with D possibly TRBD1 on 5 matching bases. The germline V and J ends were trimmed by 8 bases and 11 bases, with 10 bases remaining between them. The CDR3 runs 10 residues. CDR3 region: CASGSGKQFF. The CDR3 bases are TGTGCCAGCGGGTCAGGGAAGCAGTTCTTC.

This clone is a singleton in its sample. The V gene is TRBV4-1, the J gene TRBJ1-2; D is undetermined. Trimming removed 0 bases at V and 3 bases at J, with 5 bases between. This CDR3 region has 13 residues. The germline CDR1 and CDR2 sequences are MGHRA and YSYEKL. CDR3 in DNA: TGCGCCAGCAGCCAAGATACACACTATGGCTACACCTTC. Translation: CASSQDTHYGYTF.

The chain links TRBV28 to TRBJ1-2; no firm D call. This CDR3 is 12 amino acids long. The germline CDR1 and CDR2 sequences are MDHEN and SYDVKM. V shed 4 bases and J shed 3 bases, with 6 bases lying between them. The CDR3 region has the DNA TGTGCCAGCAGTTCCCGGGACTATGGCTACACCTTC. The encoded protein is CASSSRDYGYTF.

This rearrangement joins TRBV5-1 to TRBJ1-2; TRBD1 is a possible D gene (6 bases). CDR1 and CDR2 from the germline V gene are SGHRS and YFSETQ. V was cut by 5 bases and J by 8 bases, with 13 bases left in between. This CDR3 contains 12 residues. CDR3 bases: TGCGCCAGCAGTAGGGGGAGTGACGGCTACACCTTC. It translates to CASSRGSDGYTF.

This chain connects TRBV10-2 to TRBJ2-5, with 13 bases matching TRBD2. Losses at the gene ends were 2 bases for V and 4 bases for J; bases not matched to a gene: 1. The CDR3 covers 15 residues. Germline V gene sequence: CDR1 WSHSY, CDR2 SAAADI. CDR3 region: CASSEGLAGVETQYF. The CDR3 bases are TGCGCCAGCAGTGAGGGACTAGCGGGAGTAGAGACCCAGTACTTC.

The rearrangement joins TRBV6-5 to TRBJ1-1, with D possibly matching TRBD1 (5 bases). Trimming took 7 bases from V and 4 from J, leaving 13 bases between them. Germline V gene sequence: CDR1 MNHEY, CDR2 SVGAGI. The CDR3 has 13 amino acids. Here the CDR3 DNA reads TGTGCCAGCATTCCCCCCGGGGGCACTGAAGCTTTCTTT. Its protein product is CASIPPGGTEAFF.

The chain uses TRBV2 and TRBJ1-3; D is ambiguous. Trimming cost V 1 base and J 0 bases, with 13 bases left between them. Per the germline V gene, CDR1 is SNHLY and CDR2 is FYNNEI. The CDR3 is 17 residues long. The DNA for the CDR3 is TGTGCCAGCAGTGAAGGGGGAGGGTTTCTCTCTGGAAACACCATATATTTT. Protein: CASSEGGGFLSGNTIYF. Variable domain in full (rest from reference TRBV2 and TRBJ1-3): EPEVTQTPSHQVTQMGQEVILRCVPISNHLYFYWYRQILGQKVEFLVSFYNNEISEKSEIFDDQFSVERPDGSNFTLKIRSTKLEDSAMYFCASSEGGGFLSGNTIYFGEGSWLTVV.

This sequence joins TRBV20-1 and TRBJ1-6, with D unresolved. Germline assignment: CDR1 DFQATT and CDR2 SNEGSKA (reference sequence). Trimming left V 3 bases short and J 4 bases short, with 10 bases between. The CDR3 has 14 residues. Here the CDR3 DNA reads TGCAGTGCTAGTGACCCCCCATATAATTCACCCCTCCACTTT. Protein sequence: CSASDPPYNSPLHF.

The chain recombines TRBV18 with TRBJ1-6; 9 bases match TRBD1. The ends lost 2 bases at V and 11 bases at J; junction bases unmatched: 4. In germline, CDR1 is KGHSH, CDR2 LQKENI. The CDR3 is 14 residues long. The CDR3 bases are TGTGCCAGCTCACCAGAGGGACAGGGTACACCCCTCCACTTT. Translating gives CASSPEGQGTPLHF.

V gene TRBV7-2 combines with J gene TRBJ1-3; 8 bases are a match to TRBD1. The CDR3 is 15 amino acids. Germline loops: CDR1 SGHTA, CDR2 FQGNSA. V lost 2 bases, J lost 9 bases, and 9 bases stayed unmatched. CDR3: CASSLNGLTGGTIYF. CDR3 bases: TGTGCCAGCAGCTTAAATGGCCTAACAGGGGGCACCATATATTTT. The full variable domain, completed using reference TRBV7-2 and TRBJ1-3, is GAGVSQSPSNKVTEKGKDVELRCDPISGHTALYWYRQSLGQGLEFLIYFQGNSAPDKSGLPSDRFSAERTGGSVSTLTIQRTQQEDSAVYLCASSLNGLTGGTIYFGEGSWLTVV.

This chain uses TRBV18 with TRBJ1-1; D gene ambiguous. The germline V gene encodes CDR1 KGHSH and CDR2 LQKENI. The CDR3 consists of 16 residues. The CDR3 loop is CGTQRSAREKNTEAFF. DNA for the CDR3: TGTGGTACCCAGCGTTCGGCGAGGGAGAAAAACACTGAAGCTTTCTTT.

The V and J genes are TRBV28 and TRBJ2-3, with TRBD2 matching 7 bases. V lost 3 bases to trimming and J lost 4 bases; unmatched junction nucleotides: 13. This CDR3 has 17 residues. Germline assignment: CDR1 MDHEN and CDR2 SYDVKM. The CDR3 region is CASSLSWRERRADTQYF. The CDR3 bases are TGTGCCAGCAGTTTGTCTTGGCGGGAGAGGAGGGCAGATACGCAGTATTTT.

The chain is built from TRBV9 and TRBJ2-1; tentatively, D is TRBD1 (5 bases). Per germline, CDR1 SGDLS and CDR2 YYNGEE. This CDR3 has 13 amino acids. V was pared by 2 bases and J by 4 bases, with 7 bases between. The CDR3 protein is CASSVRQYNEQFF. The CDR3 DNA reads as TGTGCCAGCAGCGTTCGACAGTACAATGAGCAGTTCTTC. Supplemented by reference TRBV9 and TRBJ2-1, the full variable domain reads DSGVTQTPKHLITATGQRVTLRCSPRSGDLSVYWYQQSLDQGLQFLIQYYNGEERAKGNILERFSAQQFPDLHSELNLSSLELGDSALYFCASSVRQYNEQFFGPGTRLTVL.

The chain carries TRBV28 and TRBJ1-2, with a weak D call TRBD1 (5 bases). This CDR3 has 12 amino acids. Trimming left V 5 bases short and J 4 bases short, with 8 bases between. Germline lookup yields CDR1 MDHEN and CDR2 SYDVKM. The chain's CDR3 is CASSQGGYGYTF. CDR3 DNA sequence: TGTGCCAGCAGTCAGGGCGGCTATGGCTACACCTTC.

This chain uses TRBV9 with TRBJ1-3; D is unclear. The CDR3 length is 13 residues. Trimming left V 3 bases short and J 0 bases short, with 4 bases between. Germline V CDR1 and CDR2: SGDLS, YYNGEE. CDR3 loop: CASSAGSGNTIYF. Written as DNA, the CDR3 is TGTGCCAGCAGCGCGGGCTCTGGAAACACCATATATTTT.

The rearrangement uses TRBV27 and TRBJ2-7, with a tentative D call TRBD2 (6 bases). This CDR3 is 15 amino acids long. Germline loops: CDR1 MNHEY, CDR2 SMNVEV (reference sequence). V lost 6 bases and J lost 1, with 16 bases in between. The DNA for the CDR3 is TGTGCCAGCAGGATGGGATTGGGGGGTTCCTACGAGCAGTACTTC. Translating it yields CASRMGLGGSYEQYF.

This clone was counted once. The chain has TRBV5-1 and TRBJ1-1, with a tentative D call TRBD1 (6 bases). The V and J ends lost 8 bases and 3 bases respectively, with 14 bases between them. CDR3 length: 13 residues. Germline V gene sequence: CDR1 SGHRS, CDR2 YFSETQ. The CDR3 here is CASSRDTDTEAFF. The CDR3 coding sequence is TGCGCCAGTAGCCGGGACACAGACACTGAAGCTTTCTTT.

The chain links TRBV5-1 to TRBJ2-5, with 12 bases matching TRBD2. The germline gives CDR1 SGHRS, CDR2 YFSETQ. There are 17 residues in the CDR3. J was trimmed by 1 base and V by 0 bases; bases with no gene match: 4. The DNA of the CDR3 is TGCGCCAGCAGCTTGGAAGGACTAGCGGGGATCCAAGAGACCCAGTACTTC. It encodes CASSLEGLAGIQETQYF.

The J gene is TRBJ2-3, the V gene TRBV30; 7 bases match TRBD1. CDR1 and CDR2 from the germline V gene are GTSNPN and SVGIG (reference sequence). The CDR3 length is 14 residues. With 2 bases clipped from V and 0 bases from J, the junction kept 2 bases outside the gene matches. CDR3 sequence (DNA): TGTGCCTGGAGTTCGGGACAGAGCACAGATACGCAGTATTTT. Translated: CAWSSGQSTDTQYF.

The rearrangement uses TRBV28 and TRBJ2-5, with TRBD1 matching over 7 bases. Trimming at V came to 7 bases and at J to 1 base, leaving 3 bases not matched to a gene. CDR1 is MDHEN and CDR2 is SYDVKM in the germline V gene. This CDR3 has 13 residues. The CDR3: CASKGGPQETQYF. The CDR3 DNA follows: TGTGCCAGCAAAGGGGGCCCCCAAGAGACCCAGTACTTC.

The rearrangement joins TRBV5-1 to TRBJ1-2; TRBD1 is a possible D gene (6 bases). The CDR3 has 15 residues. Germline CDR1 and CDR2: SGHRS and YFSETQ. The ends were cut back, 0 bases at V and 4 bases at J, with 13 bases in the middle. CDR3 loop: CASSLAVGGGYGYTF. In DNA form, the CDR3 reads TGCGCCAGCAGCTTGGCCGTTGGGGGCGGCTATGGCTACACCTTC.

The chain combines TRBV25-1 with TRBJ2-7; 10 bases line up with TRBD1. CDR3 length: 15 amino acids. CDR1 is MGHDK and CDR2 is SYGVNS in the germline V gene. V shed 1 base and J 2 bases; nucleotides not matched to a gene: 2. The CDR3 DNA reads TGTGCCAGCAGTGAATTTGGGACAGGGGCCTACGAGCAGTACTTC. Its protein is CASSEFGTGAYEQYF.

V is TRBV24-1 and J is TRBJ1-2, with 9 bases lining up with TRBD1. The V and J ends lost 4 bases and 2 bases, in that order; junction bases with no gene match: 4. In germline, CDR1 is KGHDR, CDR2 SFDVKD. CDR3 length: 15 residues. CDR3: CATSDPGQGNYGYTF. The CDR3 nucleotides read TGTGCCACCAGTGACCCGGGACAGGGAAACTATGGCTACACCTTC.

The chain has TRBV11-2 and TRBJ2-5; perhaps TRBD1 as D (6 bases). Germline loops: CDR1 SGHAT, CDR2 FQNNGV. The CDR3 spans 15 residues. V was cut by 5 bases and J by 3 bases, with 16 bases left in between. CDR3 nucleotides: TGTGCCAGCAGCCCCTTGGGATACAGGGAAGAGACCCAGTACTTC. Residues: CASSPLGYREETQYF.

The chain links TRBV15 to TRBJ1-5; 9 positions match TRBD1. Per germline, CDR1 LNHNV and CDR2 YYDKDF (reference sequence). This CDR3 has 20 residues. V lost 8 bases to trimming and J lost 2 bases; unmatched junction nucleotides: 22. CDR3 protein: CATFSRTGTGLVHGNQPQHF. CDR3 in DNA: TGTGCCACCTTTTCCCGAACCGGGACAGGGCTTGTCCATGGCAATCAGCCCCAGCATTTT.

V usage is TRBV7-8 and J usage is TRBJ2-7; 13 nucleotides align to TRBD2. The CDR3 is 14 residues long. The junction had 4 bases not matched to a gene; V was cut back by 5 bases and J by 6 bases. Per the germline V gene, CDR1 is SGHVS and CDR2 is FQNEAQ. The DNA for the CDR3 is TGTGCCAGCAGCGACCGGACTAGCGGGAGCGAGCAGTACTTC. Protein: CASSDRTSGSEQYF. The whole variable domain, filled in from reference TRBV7-8 and TRBJ2-7, reads GAGVSQSPRYKVAKRGQDVALRCDPISGHVSLFWYQQALGQGPEFLTYFQNEAQLDKSGLPSDRFFAERPEGSVSTLKIQRTQQEDSAVYLCASSDRTSGSEQYFGPGTRLTVT.

This clone was found once. The V call is TRBV5-1, the J call TRBJ2-1; 7 positions agree with TRBD2. Germline CDR1 SGHRS, CDR2 YFSETQ. This CDR3 spans 14 amino acids. The V segment lost 3 bases and the J segment 7 bases; nucleotides outside the gene matches: 7. The CDR3 nucleotides read TGCGCCAGCAGCTCCCTGAATAGCGGGAATGAGCAGTTCTTC. Protein: CASSSLNSGNEQFF.

The genes are TRBV5-1 and TRBJ2-2, with D tentatively TRBD2 (5 bases). V dropped 4 bases and J dropped 1 base, with 8 bases sitting between them. CDR3 length: 14 residues. Germline CDR1 SGHRS, CDR2 YFSETQ. DNA for the CDR3: TGCGCCAGCAGCGCCGGGGTGAACACCGGGGAGCTGTTTTTT. Protein sequence: CASSAGVNTGELFF.